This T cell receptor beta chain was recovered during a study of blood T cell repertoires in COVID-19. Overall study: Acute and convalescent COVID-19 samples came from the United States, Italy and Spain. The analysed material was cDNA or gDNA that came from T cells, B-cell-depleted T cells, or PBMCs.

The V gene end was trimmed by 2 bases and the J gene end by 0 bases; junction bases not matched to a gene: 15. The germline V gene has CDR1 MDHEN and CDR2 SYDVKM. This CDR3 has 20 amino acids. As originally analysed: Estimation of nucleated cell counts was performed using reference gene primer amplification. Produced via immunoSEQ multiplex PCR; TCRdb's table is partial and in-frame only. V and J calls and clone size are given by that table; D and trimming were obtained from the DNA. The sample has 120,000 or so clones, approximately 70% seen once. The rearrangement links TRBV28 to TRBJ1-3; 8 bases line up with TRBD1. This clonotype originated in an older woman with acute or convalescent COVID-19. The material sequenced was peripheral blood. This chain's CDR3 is CASSLALGTGEAHSGNTIYF. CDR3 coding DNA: TGTGCCAGCAGTTTAGCATTAGGGACAGGTGAGGCCCACTCTGGAAACACCATATATTTT. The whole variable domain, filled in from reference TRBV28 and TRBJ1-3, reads DVKVTQSSRYLVKRTGEKVFLECVQDMDHENMFWYRQDPGLGLRLIYFSYDVKMKEKGDIPEGYSVSREKKERFSLILESASTNQTSMYLCASSLALGTGEAHSGNTIYFGEGSWLTVV.